This TCR beta chain is from a study of T cell responses to AZD1222 COVID-19 vaccine (dated by TCRdb to the early 2020s). For context, the study as a whole: AZD1222 recipients with second doses at about 4 weeks or about 12 weeks were pooled, because spike-specific TCR depth and breadth did not differ between schedules. A total of 240 or so trial participants underwent TCR sequencing, of whom 207 had received two doses of AZD1222 and around 25 had received two doses of the MenACWY control vaccine. Enrollment into the trials was organized by age into subgroups of 18-55, 56-69 and 70-plus years, and those subgroups contained approximately 150, 30 and 60 TCR-sequenced participants, respectively. The investigation overall reported the following: No day 14 peak-response samples were available, so repertoires were characterized only after the peak T cell response. Reportedly, close to half of the unique spike-specific TCRs recognized epitopes lying outside the regions that are mutated in the B.1.351 and B.1.1.7 variants. Vaccine-associated CD4 TCRs spanned the whole spike protein, with dominant responses in regions 160-218 and 743-854. Only five to seven AZD1222 recipients were SARS-CoV-2 seropositive at baseline, limiting conclusions about previously exposed vaccinees. Spike-specific TCR breadth and depth rose significantly after two AZD1222 doses compared with day 0 and with MenACWY recipients. In the small 56-69-year group, the increase in depth fell short of significance, most likely because of low power. Most participants were white British and females outnumbered males, and the authors suggested that clonal diversity may have been underestimated.

The CDR3 regions of human TCRbeta chains were analyzed by immunosequencing. Processing in the source paper ran as follows. Repertoire TCRs were matched against a reference library of SARS-CoV-2-specific TCRs generated with the MIRA antigen-specificity platform. Breadth was defined as the fraction of unique TCRs that were SARS-CoV-2-associated. Depth was defined as the fraction of total T cells that were SARS-CoV-2-associated. Each spike-specific TCR was assigned to its reactive spike region and to a CD4 or CD8 class using the MIRA data. Log10-transformed breadth and depth values were compared by one-way ANOVA with Sidak's multiple comparisons tests. The clones in this table, taken by TCRdb from immuneACCESS, are in-frame only. Not every clone is retained; where verified, under half of the shortfall comes from an unresolved V gene, and the cause of the rest is unknown. The D gene and trimming were derived from the DNA, and the V and J assignments and clone size from that table. The sample profile shows 120,000 or so clones; under 95% of them were found once. 5% to 6.5% of the sample lies in the top ten.

V is trimmed back by 3 bases and J by 6 bases, and the junction contains 8 bases that no gene match accounts for. CDR1 SGHRS and CDR2 YFSETQ are derived from the germline V gene. Spanning cysteine to phenylalanine, the CDR3 consists of 15 amino acids. Only the CDR3 portion is preserved as DNA: 45 bases, with reading frame beginning at the first base. The intended sense of this specimen's time point label: baseline before first vaccination. Samples from vaccinated people were obtained from the UK trials COV001 and COV002, which included a single-blind randomized controlled phase 2/3 trial of AZD1222 (ChAdOx1 nCoV-19) in healthy adults. Trial participant PBMC samples were collected at day 0 and day 28 after the second dose for TCRbeta chain sequencing. About this clone itself: Its antigen is unknown. Base qualities are not recorded, but no much larger clone differs from it by a single base.

This chain joins TRBV5-1 to TRBJ1-5, with 8 junctional bases fitting TRBD1. The source material was peripheral blood, sampled on day 0 of AZD1222 vaccination. This TCR came from an adult in good health. The CDR3 corresponds to CASSWTGIVGQPQHF. The DNA is as follows: TGCGCCAGCAGCTGGACAGGGATCGTCGGTCAGCCCCAGCATTTT.